The next 7 T cell receptor beta chains were all read from a single sample in a study of blood T cell repertoires in COVID-19. TCRdb keeps only in-frame clones here, not all; method: immunoSEQ multiplex PCR. The data show under 300,000 clones, 85% to 90% seen once. Specimen: peripheral blood. Every receptor here comes from a man aged 55 to 70 with acute or convalescent COVID-19.

The rearrangement uses TRBV29-1 and TRBJ2-2; 9 nucleotides line up with TRBD1. The germline V gene has CDR1 SQVTM and CDR2 ANQGSEA. The CDR3 spans 13 residues. The ends lost 7 bases at V and 3 bases at J; junction bases unmatched: 3. Written as DNA, the CDR3 is TGCAGCGGGGGACAGGGATACACCGGGGAGCTGTTTTTT. Translation: CSGGQGYTGELFF.

V gene TRBV9 combines with J gene TRBJ2-6; TRBD2 aligns across 8 bases. Germline CDR1 reads SGDLS; CDR2 reads YYNGEE. V shed 1 base, J shed 0 bases, and the junction held 15 bases outside the gene matches. The CDR3 is 21 residues long. CDR3 DNA: TGTGCCAGCAGCGTACGCCGGACGGAATCCGGGACTAGCTCTGGGGCCAACGTCCTGACTTTC. Amino acid sequence: CASSVRRTESGTSSGANVLTF.

This clone was counted a few times. CDR3 in amino acids: CASSLRGRGSPLHF. In DNA, the CDR3 is TGTGCCAGCAGCTTGAGGGGGAGGGGGTCACCCCTCCACTTT. The chain employs TRBV5-6 and TRBJ1-6; D possibly corresponds to TRBD1 (6 bases). In germline, CDR1 is SGHDT, CDR2 YYEEEE. This CDR3 has 14 amino acids. With 1 base removed from V and 10 bases from J, the gap between germline ends came to 12 bases.

This clone was observed a single time. The chain carries TRBV5-1 and TRBJ2-2; D remains ambiguous. The CDR3 is made up of 14 amino acids. Per the germline V gene, CDR1 is SGHRS and CDR2 is YFSETQ. The germline V and J ends were trimmed by 4 bases and 1 base, with 8 bases remaining between them. In nucleotides, the CDR3 is TGCGCCAGCAGCATCCAGGTGAACACCGGGGAGCTGTTTTTT. Its protein product is CASSIQVNTGELFF.

This clone is a singleton in its sample. This sequence joins TRBV28 and TRBJ2-7, with a tentative D call TRBD2 (6 bases). This CDR3 region has 15 residues. Per the germline V gene, CDR1 is MDHEN and CDR2 is SYDVKM. V was trimmed by 7 bases and J by 1 base, leaving 17 bases between them. The DNA of the CDR3 is TGTGCCAGCACCCCTCTAGGGACTGAGTCCTACGAGCAGTACTTC. Translating gives CASTPLGTESYEQYF.

The chain recombines TRBV4-3 with TRBJ2-5, with 11 bases that match TRBD2. V lost 4 bases and J lost 3; bases outside the gene matches: 4. CDR1 is LGHNA and CDR2 is YSLEER in the germline V gene. The CDR3 runs 15 residues. CDR3 sequence: CASSRTSGREETQYF. The CDR3 DNA reads as TGCGCCAGCAGCCGGACTAGCGGGCGAGAAGAGACCCAGTACTTC.

The chain has TRBV11-2 and TRBJ2-7; 9 bases fit TRBD2. The J segment lost 4 bases and the V segment lost 0 bases, leaving 7 bases of the junction unmatched. The CDR3 spans 16 residues. The germline V gene has CDR1 SGHAT and CDR2 FQNNGV. CDR3 nucleotides: TGTGCCAGCAGCTTAGATCGGGTTAGCGGGAGTTACGAGCAGTACTTC. Residues: CASSLDRVSGSYEQYF.